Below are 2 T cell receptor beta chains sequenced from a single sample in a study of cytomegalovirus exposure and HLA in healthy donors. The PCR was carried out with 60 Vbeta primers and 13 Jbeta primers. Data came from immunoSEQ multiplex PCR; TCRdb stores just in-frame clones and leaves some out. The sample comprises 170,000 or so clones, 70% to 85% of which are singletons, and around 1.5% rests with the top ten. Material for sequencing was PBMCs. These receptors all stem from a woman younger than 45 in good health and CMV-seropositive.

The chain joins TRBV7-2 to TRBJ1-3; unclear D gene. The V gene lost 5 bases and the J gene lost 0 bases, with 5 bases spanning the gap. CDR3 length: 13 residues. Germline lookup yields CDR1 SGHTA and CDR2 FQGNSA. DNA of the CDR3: TGTGCCAGCAGCCGCGGCTCTGGAAACACCATATATTTT. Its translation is CASSRGSGNTIYF.

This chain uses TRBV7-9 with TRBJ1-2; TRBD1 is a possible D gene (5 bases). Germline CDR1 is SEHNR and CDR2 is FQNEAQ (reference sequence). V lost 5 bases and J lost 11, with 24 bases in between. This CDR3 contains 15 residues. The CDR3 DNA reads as TGTGCCAGCAGCCCGACAGCATTTTCCCCTATGGGGTACACCTTC. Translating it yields CASSPTAFSPMGYTF. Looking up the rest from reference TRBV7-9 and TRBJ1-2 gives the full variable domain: DTGVSQNPRHKITKRGQNVTFRCDPISEHNRLYWYRQTLGQGPEFLTYFQNEAQLEKSRLLSDRFSAERPKGSFSTLEIQRTEQGDSAMYLCASSPTAFSPMGYTFGSGTRLTVV.